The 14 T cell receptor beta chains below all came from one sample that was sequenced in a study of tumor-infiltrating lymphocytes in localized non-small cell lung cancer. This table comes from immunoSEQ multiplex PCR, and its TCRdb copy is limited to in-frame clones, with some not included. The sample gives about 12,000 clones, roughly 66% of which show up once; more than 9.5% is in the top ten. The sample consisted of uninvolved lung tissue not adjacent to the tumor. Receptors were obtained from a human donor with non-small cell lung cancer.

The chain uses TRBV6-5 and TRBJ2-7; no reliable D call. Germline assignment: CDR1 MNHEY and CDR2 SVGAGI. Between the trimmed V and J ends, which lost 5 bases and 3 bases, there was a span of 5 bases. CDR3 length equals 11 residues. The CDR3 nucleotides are TGTGCCAGCAGTGAGAACTACGAGCAGTACTTC. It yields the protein CASSENYEQYF.

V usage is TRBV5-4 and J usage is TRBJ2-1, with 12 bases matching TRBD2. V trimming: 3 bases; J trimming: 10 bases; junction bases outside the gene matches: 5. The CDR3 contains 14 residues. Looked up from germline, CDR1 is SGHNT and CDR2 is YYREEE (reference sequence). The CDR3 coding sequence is TGTGCCAGCAGCTCAGCACTAGCGGGGGGCGAGCAGTTCTTC. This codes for CASSSALAGGEQFF.

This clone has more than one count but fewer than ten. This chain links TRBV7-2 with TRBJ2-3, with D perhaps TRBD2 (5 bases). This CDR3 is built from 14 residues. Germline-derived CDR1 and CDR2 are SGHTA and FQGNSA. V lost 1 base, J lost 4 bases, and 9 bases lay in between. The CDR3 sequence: CASSLGLAADTQYF. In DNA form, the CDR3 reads TGTGCCAGCAGCTTAGGGCTAGCTGCAGATACGCAGTATTTT.

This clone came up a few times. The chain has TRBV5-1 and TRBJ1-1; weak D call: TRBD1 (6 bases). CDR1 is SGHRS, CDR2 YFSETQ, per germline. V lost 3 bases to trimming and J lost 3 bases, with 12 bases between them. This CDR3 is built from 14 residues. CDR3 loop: CASSWAGVDTEAFF. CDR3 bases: TGCGCCAGCAGCTGGGCAGGGGTAGACACTGAAGCTTTCTTT.

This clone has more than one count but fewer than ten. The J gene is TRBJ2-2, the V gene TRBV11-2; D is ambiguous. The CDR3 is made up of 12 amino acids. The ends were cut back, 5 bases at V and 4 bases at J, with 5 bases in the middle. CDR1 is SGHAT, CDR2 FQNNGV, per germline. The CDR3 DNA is TGTGCCAGCAGCCGGACCACCGGGGAGCTGTTTTTT. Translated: CASSRTTGELFF. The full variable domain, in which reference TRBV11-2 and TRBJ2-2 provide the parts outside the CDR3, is EAGVAQSPRYKIIEKRQSVAFWCNPISGHATLYWYQQILGQGPKLLIQFQNNGVVDDSQLPKDRFSAERLKGVDSTLKIQPAKLEDSAVYLCASSRTTGELFFGEGSRLTVL.

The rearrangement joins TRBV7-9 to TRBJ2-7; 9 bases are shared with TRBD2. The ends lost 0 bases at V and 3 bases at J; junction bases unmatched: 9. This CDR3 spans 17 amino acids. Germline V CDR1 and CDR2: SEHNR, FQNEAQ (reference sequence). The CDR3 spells CASSLAETSGGFYEQYF. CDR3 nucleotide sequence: TGTGCCAGCAGCTTAGCCGAGACTAGCGGAGGTTTCTACGAGCAGTACTTC.

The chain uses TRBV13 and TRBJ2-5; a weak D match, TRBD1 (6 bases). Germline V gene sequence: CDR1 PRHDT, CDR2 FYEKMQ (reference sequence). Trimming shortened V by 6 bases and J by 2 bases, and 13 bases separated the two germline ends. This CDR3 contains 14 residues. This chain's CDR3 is CASSSWTEQETQYF. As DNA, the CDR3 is TGTGCCAGCAGTTCTTGGACAGAGCAAGAGACCCAGTACTTC.

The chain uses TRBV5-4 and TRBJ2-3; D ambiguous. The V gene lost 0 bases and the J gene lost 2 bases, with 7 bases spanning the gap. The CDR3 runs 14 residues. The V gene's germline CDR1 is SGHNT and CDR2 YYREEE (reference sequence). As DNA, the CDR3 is TGTGCCAGCAGCTTGGGGAGCCTCACAGATACGCAGTATTTT. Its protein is CASSLGSLTDTQYF.

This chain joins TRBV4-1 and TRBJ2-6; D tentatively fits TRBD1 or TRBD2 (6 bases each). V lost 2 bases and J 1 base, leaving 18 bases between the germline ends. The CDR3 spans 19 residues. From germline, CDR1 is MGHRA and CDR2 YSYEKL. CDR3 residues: CASSQSSWGAWSGANVLTF. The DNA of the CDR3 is TGCGCCAGCAGCCAATCCTCATGGGGGGCTTGGTCTGGGGCCAACGTCCTGACTTTC.

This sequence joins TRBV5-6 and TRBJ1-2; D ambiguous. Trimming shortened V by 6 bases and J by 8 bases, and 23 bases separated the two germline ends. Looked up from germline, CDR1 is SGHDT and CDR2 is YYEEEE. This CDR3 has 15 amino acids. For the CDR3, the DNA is TGTGCCAGCACCCCAAGGACCGGCAGGAGGCGAGGCTACACCTTC. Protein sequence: CASTPRTGRRRGYTF.

The CDR3 region is CASSQDIRARVPNEKLFF. The DNA of the CDR3 is TGCGCCAGCAGCCAAGATATAAGAGCGAGGGTCCCTAATGAAAAACTGTTTTTT. This sequence joins TRBV4-3 and TRBJ1-4; D gene unclear. V was pared by 0 bases and J by 3 bases, with 17 bases between. There are 18 residues in the CDR3. Germline V lookup: CDR1 LGHNA, CDR2 YSLEER.

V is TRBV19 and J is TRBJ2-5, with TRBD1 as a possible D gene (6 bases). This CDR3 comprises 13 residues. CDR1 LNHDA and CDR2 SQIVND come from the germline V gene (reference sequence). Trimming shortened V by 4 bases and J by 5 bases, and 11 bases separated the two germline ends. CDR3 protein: CASSTPDRETQYF. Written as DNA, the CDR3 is TGTGCCAGTAGTACCCCCGACAGGGAGACCCAGTACTTC.

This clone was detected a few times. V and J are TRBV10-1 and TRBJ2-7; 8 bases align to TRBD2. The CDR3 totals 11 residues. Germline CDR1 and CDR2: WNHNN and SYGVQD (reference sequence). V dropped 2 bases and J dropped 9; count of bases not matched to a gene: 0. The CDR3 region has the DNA TGCGCCAGCAGTGAGGGGACTAGGCAGTACTTC. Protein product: CASSEGTRQYF.

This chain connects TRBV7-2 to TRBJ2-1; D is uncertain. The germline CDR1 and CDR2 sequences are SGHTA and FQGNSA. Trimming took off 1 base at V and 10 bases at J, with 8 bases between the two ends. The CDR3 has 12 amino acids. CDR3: CASSLVPREQFF. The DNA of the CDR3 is TGTGCCAGCAGCTTAGTTCCTAGAGAGCAGTTCTTC.